The 17 T cell receptor beta chains below come from one sample, sequenced in a study of neoadjuvant anti-PD-1 for oral cavity cancer. Data came from immunoSEQ multiplex PCR; TCRdb stores just in-frame clones and leaves some out. Found here are 6,500 to 10,000 clones, roughly 71% of them singletons; the top ten hold 2.8%. Noted time point: after neoadjuvant nivolumab, at surgical resection. Sequenced here: PBMCs, sampled after nivolumab (anti-PD-1) treatment. These TCRs come from a person between 40 and 79 years old with oral cavity squamous cell carcinoma.

The chain uses TRBV11-2 and TRBJ2-5, with 9 nucleotides matching TRBD1. This CDR3 is built from 16 residues. Germline V gene sequence: CDR1 SGHAT, CDR2 FQNNGV. V gave up 1 base and J gave up 3 bases; unmatched junction bases: 6. CDR3 amino acids: CASSLGVWDREETQYF. The CDR3 nucleotides read TGTGCCAGCAGCTTAGGGGTATGGGACAGGGAAGAGACCCAGTACTTC.

V usage is TRBV30 and J usage is TRBJ1-3, with TRBD1 matching 7 bases. CDR1 is GTSNPN and CDR2 is SVGIG in the germline V gene (reference sequence). V lost 2 bases, J lost 0 bases, and 7 bases stayed unmatched. The CDR3 runs 16 residues. The CDR3 reads CAWSFGTAFSGNTIYF. CDR3 coding DNA: TGTGCCTGGAGTTTTGGGACAGCCTTCTCTGGAAACACCATATATTTT.

The chain couples TRBV25-1 to TRBJ1-1, with no clear D. With 4 bases removed from V and 11 bases from J, the gap between germline ends came to 14 bases. In germline, CDR1 is MGHDK, CDR2 SYGVNS. There are 12 residues in the CDR3. DNA for the CDR3: TGTGCCAGCAGTGTTGGGCCTTTAAATGCTTTCTTT. As protein: CASSVGPLNAFF.

This chain joins TRBV19 and TRBJ2-7; 13 nucleotides align to TRBD2. V shed 4 bases and J 6 bases; nucleotides not matched to a gene: 6. CDR3 length: 15 amino acids. Per germline, CDR1 LNHDA and CDR2 SQIVND (reference sequence). The CDR3 nucleotides read TGTGCCAGTAGTAACCTAGGGACTAGCGGGGTCGAGCAGTACTTC. Amino acids: CASSNLGTSGVEQYF.

J is TRBJ1-5 and V is TRBV10-3, with a possible D match to TRBD1 (5 bases). Between the trimmed V and J ends, which lost 3 bases and 4 bases, there was a span of 16 bases. Germline V gene data show CDR1 as ENHRY and CDR2 as SYGVKD. The CDR3 runs to 16 residues. DNA for the CDR3: TGTGCCATCAGTGAAGGAGGGGATAAGGCGAATCAGCCCCAGCATTTT. This gives the protein CAISEGGDKANQPQHF.

The rearrangement links TRBV9 to TRBJ2-2; 7 bases are shared with TRBD1. With 0 bases clipped from V and 5 bases from J, the junction kept 4 bases outside the gene matches. The CDR3 runs to 15 residues. The germline V gene has CDR1 SGDLS and CDR2 YYNGEE. CDR3 nucleotide sequence: TGTGCCAGCAGCGTAGAAACAGGGGATACCGGGGAGCTGTTTTTT. As protein: CASSVETGDTGELFF.

The chain joins TRBV20-1 to TRBJ1-4; D remains ambiguous. Germline V gene data show CDR1 as DFQATT and CDR2 as SNEGSKA (reference sequence). Deletions cut 3 bases from V and 8 bases from J, with 4 bases between. This CDR3 comprises 10 residues. The CDR3 reads CSARGEKLFF. CDR3 nucleotides: TGCAGTGCTAGGGGGGAAAAACTGTTTTTT.

The CDR3 sequence: CASSLDRSDTQYF. The CDR3 nucleotides read TGTGCCAGCAGCTTAGACAGATCAGATACGCAGTATTTT. The chain carries TRBV7-2 and TRBJ2-3; D is uncertain. The CDR3 spans 13 residues. CDR1 is SGHTA, CDR2 FQGNSA, per germline. V was shortened by 1 base and J by 4 bases, with 6 bases between the two germline ends.

CDR3 residues: CASSVRQGEAVAGANVLTF. CDR3 DNA sequence: TGTGCCAGCAGCGTCCGACAGGGTGAAGCGGTAGCTGGGGCCAACGTCCTGACTTTC. The J gene is TRBJ2-6, the V gene TRBV7-9, with 7 bases lining up with TRBD1. J lost 2 bases, V lost 5 bases, and 15 bases had no gene match. Germline lookup yields CDR1 SEHNR and CDR2 FQNEAQ (reference sequence). The CDR3 runs 19 residues.

The CDR3 sequence is CASSLGQAKQETQYF. Here the CDR3 DNA reads TGCGCCAGCAGCTTGGGACAGGCCAAACAAGAGACCCAGTACTTC. The rearrangement uses TRBV5-1 and TRBJ2-5; perhaps TRBD1 as D (6 bases). Between the trimmed V and J ends, which lost 0 bases and 2 bases, there was a span of 11 bases. Germline CDR1 SGHRS, CDR2 YFSETQ. The CDR3 is 15 residues long.

This clone was observed once. CDR3 coding DNA: TGTGCCAGCAGTCGTCCCTCCCGGATAACCTACGAGCAGTACTTC. It translates to CASSRPSRITYEQYF. This chain joins TRBV6-6 and TRBJ2-7; D is undetermined. Trimming removed 5 bases from V and 2 bases from J, with 16 bases in between. CDR3 size: 15 residues. The germline CDR1 and CDR2 sequences are MNHNY and SVGAGI (reference sequence).

This sequence joins TRBV10-3 and TRBJ1-1, with 9 positions matching TRBD1. Germline assignment: CDR1 ENHRY and CDR2 SYGVKD. This CDR3 region has 19 residues. With 3 bases clipped from V and 5 bases from J, the junction kept 19 bases outside the gene matches. The CDR3 DNA reads as TGTGCCATCAGTGATACAGGGGGCCCCAGGACAAATAAGGGAACTGAAGCTTTCTTT. Its protein product is CAISDTGGPRTNKGTEAFF.

The chain carries TRBV28 and TRBJ1-4, with unresolved D. The length of the CDR3 is 14 residues. CDR1 and CDR2 (germline): MDHEN, SYDVKM. Trimming cost V 2 bases and J 6 bases, with 10 bases left between them. The CDR3 here is CASSLGGEYEKLFF. CDR3 nucleotide sequence: TGTGCCAGCAGTTTAGGTGGGGAGTATGAAAAACTGTTTTTT. Supplemented by reference TRBV28 and TRBJ1-4, the full variable domain reads DVKVTQSSRYLVKRTGEKVFLECVQDMDHENMFWYRQDPGLGLRLIYFSYDVKMKEKGDIPEGYSVSREKKERFSLILESASTNQTSMYLCASSLGGEYEKLFFGSGTQLSVL.

The chain carries TRBV6-1 and TRBJ2-5; D remains unclear. This CDR3 region has 13 residues. CDR1 is MNHNS, CDR2 SASEGT, per germline. Trimming took off 6 bases at V and 1 base at J, with 9 bases between the two ends. DNA for the CDR3: TGTGCCAGCAGAAATAGTCCCCAAGAGACCCAGTACTTC. Protein sequence: CASRNSPQETQYF.

The V and J genes are TRBV6-5 and TRBJ2-1; the D gene is possibly TRBD2 (6 bases). The CDR3 contains 13 residues. Per germline, CDR1 MNHEY and CDR2 SVGAGI. V gave up 8 bases and J gave up 1 base, with 9 bases separating them. The CDR3 is CASRRGSYNEQFF. In DNA form, the CDR3 reads TGTGCCAGCCGGCGGGGATCCTACAATGAGCAGTTCTTC.

The chain carries TRBV7-8 and TRBJ1-2; D is uncertain. The CDR3 covers 15 residues. V gave up 0 bases and J gave up 3 bases, with 11 bases separating them. The germline V gene encodes CDR1 SGHVS and CDR2 FQNEAQ. In DNA, the CDR3 is TGTGCCAGCAGCTTAGCGACGACACCGGACTATGGCTACACCTTC. It translates to CASSLATTPDYGYTF.

This clone showed up just a few times. The rearrangement uses TRBV18 and TRBJ2-2; 7 bases align to TRBD1. J was trimmed by 3 bases and V by 6 bases; bases with no gene match: 7. The germline gives CDR1 KGHSH, CDR2 LQKENI. This CDR3 is 15 amino acids long. The CDR3 nucleotides read TGTGCCAGCTCTCAGACAGGGAGCGACACCGGGGAGCTGTTTTTT. Its translation is CASSQTGSDTGELFF.